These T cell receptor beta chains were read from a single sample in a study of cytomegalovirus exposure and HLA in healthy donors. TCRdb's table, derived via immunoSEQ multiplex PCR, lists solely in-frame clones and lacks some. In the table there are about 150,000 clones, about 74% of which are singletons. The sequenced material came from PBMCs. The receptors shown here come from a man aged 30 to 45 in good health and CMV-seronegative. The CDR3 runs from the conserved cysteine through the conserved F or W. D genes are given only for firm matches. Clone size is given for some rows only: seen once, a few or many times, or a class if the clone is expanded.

DNA: TGTGCCAGCAATTTGAGACAGGGGGTCCCCTACGAGCAGTACTTC; CDR3: CASNLRQGVPYEQYF; size: -; J: TRBJ2-7; D: TRBD1; V: TRBV6-1
DNA: TGCGCCAGCACCCCAGGGGCAAAGAGTCAGCCCCAGCATTTT; CDR3: CASTPGAKSQPQHF; size: few; J: TRBJ1-5; D: -; V: TRBV10-2
DNA: TGCGCCAGCAGCACGGGTCCGGGGGGAGGCTACACCTTC; CDR3: CASSTGPGGGYTF; size: once; J: TRBJ1-2; D: -; V: TRBV5-1
DNA: TGTGCCAGCAGCTTAGGGACTAGCGGGAGTAACGGGGAGCTGTTTTTT; CDR3: CASSLGTSGSNGELFF; size: few; J: TRBJ2-2; D: TRBD2; V: TRBV7-8
DNA: TGTGCCAGCAGCCAGGGGCAGGGCCTGTTCTACGAGCAGTACTTC; CDR3: CASSQGQGLFYEQYF; size: -; J: TRBJ2-7; D: -; V: TRBV27
DNA: TGTGCCAGTAGTGGCGGGACTAGCGGGCTCACAGATACGCAGTATTTT; CDR3: CASSGGTSGLTDTQYF; size: -; J: TRBJ2-3; D: TRBD2; V: TRBV19
DNA: TGTGCCAGCAGCTTAGGACAGGGTCTAGATACGCAGTATTTT; CDR3: CASSLGQGLDTQYF; size: -; J: TRBJ2-3; D: TRBD1; V: TRBV7-6
DNA: TGTGCCAGCAGCCGGGACGGACAGGGGGTGGACGAGCAGTACTTC; CDR3: CASSRDGQGVDEQYF; size: -; J: TRBJ2-7; D: TRBD1; V: TRBV7-9
DNA: TGTGCCAGCAGCTTGACTCACGGGATCACGGTCCGGGATACGCAGTATTTT; CDR3: CASSLTHGITVRDTQYF; size: -; J: TRBJ2-3; D: -; V: TRBV5-8
DNA: TGTGCCTGGAGTGGGACAGGTATGAACACTGAAGCTTTCTTT; CDR3: CAWSGTGMNTEAFF; size: -; J: TRBJ1-1; D: TRBD1; V: TRBV30
DNA: TGCGCCAGCAGCCTAAGCTGGACTCCCGTCTCCTACGAGCAGTACTTC; CDR3: CASSLSWTPVSYEQYF; size: once; J: TRBJ2-7; D: -; V: TRBV4-1
DNA: TGCGCCAGCAGCCCCGGACTAGCGGCCAAGGATGAGCAGTTCTTC; CDR3: CASSPGLAAKDEQFF; size: -; J: TRBJ2-1; D: TRBD2; V: TRBV5-1
DNA: TGTGCCAGCAGCTTGGGACTAGCAACTAATGAAAAACTGTTTTTT; CDR3: CASSLGLATNEKLFF; size: -; J: TRBJ1-4; D: -; V: TRBV5-8
DNA: TGTGCCAGCAGTTACGGCACGGGGGAAAAACTGTTTTTT; CDR3: CASSYGTGEKLFF; size: -; J: TRBJ1-4; D: -; V: TRBV6-5
DNA: TGCGCCAGCAGCCAGGACAGTTACGAGCAGTACTTC; CDR3: CASSQDSYEQYF; size: -; J: TRBJ2-7; D: -; V: TRBV5-1
DNA: TGTGCCAGCAGCTTAGCTAGCGGCCGCACCGGGGAGCTGTTTTTT; CDR3: CASSLASGRTGELFF; size: few; J: TRBJ2-2; D: -; V: TRBV7-2
DNA: TGTGCCAGCAGCTTCTCAGGGGCCACCGGGGAGCTGTTTTTT; CDR3: CASSFSGATGELFF; size: -; J: TRBJ2-2; D: -; V: TRBV11-2
DNA: TGCGCCAGCAGCTTCCCAACCGGGACAGGGTACACCGGGGAGCTGTTTTTT; CDR3: CASSFPTGTGYTGELFF; size: few; J: TRBJ2-2; D: TRBD1; V: TRBV5-1
DNA: TGCAGCGTTCAAACAGGGGCGGCCGGGGAGCTGTTTTTT; CDR3: CSVQTGAAGELFF; size: -; J: TRBJ2-2; D: TRBD1; V: TRBV29-1
DNA: TGCGCCAGCAGTTACTCCGGGACAGTCACAGATACGCAGTATTTT; CDR3: CASSYSGTVTDTQYF; size: -; J: TRBJ2-3; D: TRBD1; V: TRBV5-1
DNA: TGTGCCAGCAGTTCCTCATCCATCAGGGGAGAGAAACTGTTTTTT; CDR3: CASSSSSIRGEKLFF; size: -; J: TRBJ1-4; D: -; V: TRBV6-5
DNA: TGTGCCAGCAGCCCACTCCTATCGATGTCCTACGAGCAGTACTTC; CDR3: CASSPLLSMSYEQYF; size: -; J: TRBJ2-7; D: -; V: TRBV5-5
DNA: TGTGCCAGCACTCGCATGGGGGGTAGCACAGATACGCAGTATTTT; CDR3: CASTRMGGSTDTQYF; size: -; J: TRBJ2-3; D: -; V: TRBV2
DNA: TGTGCCAGCACCCAAACCGGGACAGGGTCCTATGGCTACACCTTC; CDR3: CASTQTGTGSYGYTF; size: -; J: TRBJ1-2; D: TRBD1; V: TRBV5-6
DNA: TGTGCCAGCAGCCTCAGGACTAGCGGAGAGACCCAGTACTTC; CDR3: CASSLRTSGETQYF; size: -; J: TRBJ2-5; D: TRBD2; V: TRBV5-4
DNA: TGTGCCACCAGCAGAGGCCGGGACACCTCCTACAATGAGCAGTTCTTC; CDR3: CATSRGRDTSYNEQFF; size: -; J: TRBJ2-1; D: -; V: TRBV15
DNA: TGTGCCAGCAGCTTACCAGCGAGCTACGAGCAGTACTTC; CDR3: CASSLPASYEQYF; size: -; J: TRBJ2-7; D: -; V: TRBV7-9
DNA: TGCGCCAGCAGCACCGGACAGGGTAACTATGGCTACACCTTC; CDR3: CASSTGQGNYGYTF; size: -; J: TRBJ1-2; D: TRBD1; V: TRBV5-1
DNA: TGTGCCAGCAGCGCGAAACAGGGGGGCCACACCATATATTTT; CDR3: CASSAKQGGHTIYF; size: -; J: TRBJ1-3; D: TRBD1; V: TRBV9
DNA: TGCAGCGCGGGAGTCAGAGATACGCAGTATTTT; CDR3: CSAGVRDTQYF; size: -; J: TRBJ2-3; D: -; V: TRBV29-1
DNA: TGTGCCAGCAGCGCGGGATTCCCTAACTATGGCTACACCTTC; CDR3: CASSAGFPNYGYTF; size: -; J: TRBJ1-2; D: -; V: TRBV5-6
DNA: TGCAGCGTTGAGGGCGTTAACACCGGGGAGCTGTTTTTT; CDR3: CSVEGVNTGELFF; size: once; J: TRBJ2-2; D: -; V: TRBV29-1
DNA: TGTGCCAGCAGCCCGAAGGGGTGGGGACAGACCTACGAGCAGTACTTC; CDR3: CASSPKGWGQTYEQYF; size: -; J: TRBJ2-7; D: TRBD1; V: TRBV5-6
DNA: TGTGCCAGCAACCCCACGGACGAGGGTAACACTGAAGCTTTCTTT; CDR3: CASNPTDEGNTEAFF; size: once; J: TRBJ1-1; D: -; V: TRBV6-5
DNA: TGTGCCAGCAGCTTAGCAACCCCTACTAGCGGGAGTATCACCGGGGAGCTGTTTTTT; CDR3: CASSLATPTSGSITGELFF; size: -; J: TRBJ2-2; D: TRBD2; V: TRBV7-9
DNA: TGTGCCAGCAGTAGGGAGGCGGGGAGTTACAATGAGCAGTTCTTC; CDR3: CASSREAGSYNEQFF; size: once; J: TRBJ2-1; D: -; V: TRBV2
DNA: TGTGCCAGCAGCTCCCGTGGGACTAGCGGGAACTCCTACGAGCAGTACTTC; CDR3: CASSSRGTSGNSYEQYF; size: -; J: TRBJ2-7; D: TRBD2; V: TRBV13
DNA: TGCGCCAGCAGCTTGAGCACTAGCATTAGGGGCAATGAGCAGTTCTTC; CDR3: CASSLSTSIRGNEQFF; size: -; J: TRBJ2-1; D: -; V: TRBV5-1
DNA: TGTGCCAGCAGTGAACTAGGGACTAGACTCTACGAGCAGTACTTC; CDR3: CASSELGTRLYEQYF; size: -; J: TRBJ2-7; D: TRBD2; V: TRBV6-1
DNA: TGTGCCAGCTCACCACCGGGTTTTGGGGGGGGCGAGCAGTACTTC; CDR3: CASSPPGFGGGEQYF; size: -; J: TRBJ2-7; D: TRBD2; V: TRBV18
DNA: TGTGCCAGCAGTTATCAGGGACAGGGCTACGAGCAGTACTTC; CDR3: CASSYQGQGYEQYF; size: -; J: TRBJ2-7; D: TRBD1; V: TRBV27
DNA: TGTGCCAGCTTACCGTCCGGGAACTCCTACGAGCAGTACTTC; CDR3: CASLPSGNSYEQYF; size: -; J: TRBJ2-7; D: -; V: TRBV28
DNA: TGTGCCAGCAGCTTCGCAGGGGAGGGGGCAACTAATGAAAAACTGTTTTTT; CDR3: CASSFAGEGATNEKLFF; size: few; J: TRBJ1-4; D: -; V: TRBV7-9
DNA: TGCGCCAGCAGCACACCCCGGACTAGCGGGAGTACGACAGATACGCAGTATTTT; CDR3: CASSTPRTSGSTTDTQYF; size: -; J: TRBJ2-3; D: TRBD2; V: TRBV5-1
DNA: TGTGCCAGCAGCCAAGATTTGCCGGGAGGGAACCAAGAGACCCAGTACTTC; CDR3: CASSQDLPGGNQETQYF; size: -; J: TRBJ2-5; D: TRBD2; V: TRBV4-2
DNA: TGCGCCAGCAGCAAAAGCGGGGCCTACGAGCAGTACTTC; CDR3: CASSKSGAYEQYF; size: -; J: TRBJ2-7; D: TRBD2; V: TRBV5-1
DNA: TGTGCCAGCTCACCATACGGGACAGGGGGTAACACTGAAGCTTTCTTT; CDR3: CASSPYGTGGNTEAFF; size: once; J: TRBJ1-1; D: TRBD1; V: TRBV18
DNA: TGTGCCAGCCATCCAGACAGGGGGCCTGGGGCCAACGTCCTGACTTTC; CDR3: CASHPDRGPGANVLTF; size: -; J: TRBJ2-6; D: TRBD1; V: TRBV28
DNA: TGTGCCACCAGCAGATGGACTAGCGGGGGGGGGACGCAGTATTTT; CDR3: CATSRWTSGGGTQYF; size: -; J: TRBJ2-3; D: TRBD2; V: TRBV15